The 9 T cell receptor beta chains given below trace back to one sample, sequenced in a study of T cells in Graves' hyperthyroidism and ophthalmopathy. What was amplified from RNA transcripts were TCR beta CDR3 regions. TCR CDR3 underwent first-round RT-PCR with the HTBI primer set. TCRdb reanalysed the multiplex PCR reads using MiXCR and keeps one entry per CDR3 protein. The sample includes 550,000 to 600,000 distinct CDR3 sequences, over 15% seen only once; the top ten take under 20%. Sequencing was performed on blood. All receptors derive from a woman between 18 and 29 years old with Graves' hyperthyroidism.

The chain joins TRBV19 to TRBJ2-1; a weak D match, TRBD2 (6 bases). Trimming pared 1 base from V and 4 bases from J, leaving 26 bases between. The germline V gene has CDR1 LNHDA and CDR2 SQIVND (reference sequence). The CDR3 covers 20 residues. The CDR3 here is CASSIVGLLAAGRSYNEQFF. CDR3 nucleotides: TGTGCCAGTAGTATAGTGGGGTTATTGGCTGCGGGACGCTCTTACAATGAGCAGTTCTTC.

This clonotype appeared a few times. The chain's CDR3 is CASRQTGGVATEAFF. CDR3 bases: TGTGCCAGCAGGCAGACAGGGGGGGTGGCCACTGAAGCTTTCTTT. V is TRBV6-1 and J is TRBJ1-1; 9 bases agree with TRBD1. Germline values: CDR1 MNHNS, CDR2 SASEGT. V was pared by 6 bases and J by 4 bases, with 9 bases of the junction left unmatched. The CDR3 extends over 15 amino acids.

CDR3 amino acids: CATSYYRNTQYF. The CDR3 bases are TGCGCCACCTCCTACTACCGGAATACGCAGTATTTT. This chain joins TRBV10-2 and TRBJ2-3; D unresolved. Per germline, CDR1 WSHSY and CDR2 SAAADI. The CDR3 runs to 12 residues. Trimming stripped 10 bases from V and 7 bases from J, with 15 bases between.

This clonotype has only one observation. The V call is TRBV7-2, the J call TRBJ2-2; 7 bases map to TRBD1. In germline, CDR1 is SGHTA, CDR2 FQGNSA. The length of the CDR3 is 12 residues. Here the CDR3 DNA reads TGTGAGACAGGGCCGAACACCGGGGAGCTGTTTTTT. Encoded protein: CETGPNTGELFF. Looking up the rest from reference TRBV7-2 and TRBJ2-2 gives the full variable domain: GAGVSQSPSNKVTEKGKDVELRCDPISGHTALYWYRQSLGQGLEFLIYFQGNSAPDKSGLPSDRFSAERTGGSVSTLTIQRTQQEDSAVYLCETGPNTGELFFGEGSRLTVL.

This clonotype occurred many times. The CDR3 loop reads CASSLGDLGSEQYF. The DNA of the CDR3 is TGCGCCAGCAGCTTGGGCGACCTGGGATCCGAGCAGTACTTC. The V and J genes are TRBV5-1 and TRBJ2-7; D gene uncertain. CDR1 is SGHRS and CDR2 is YFSETQ in the germline V gene. V lost 0 bases and J lost 6, with 13 bases in between. CDR3 length equals 14 residues.

The CDR3 spells CASSLGATNYRNYGYTF. DNA for the CDR3: TGTGCCAGCAGCTTAGGGGCAACAAATTACCGTAACTATGGCTACACCTTC. V gene TRBV7-8 combines with J gene TRBJ1-2; D call uncertain. Germline CDR1 is SGHVS and CDR2 is FQNEAQ. The CDR3 sequence is 17 residues long. Trimming cost V 1 base and J 1 base, with 16 bases left between them.

The chain links TRBV5-1 to TRBJ1-4; no clear D. V lost 1 base and J lost 8, with 12 bases in between. CDR3 length equals 14 residues. Germline CDR1 reads SGHRS; CDR2 reads YFSETQ. CDR3 in amino acids: CASSLWAGGEKLFF. The CDR3 coding sequence is TGCGCCAGCAGCTTGTGGGCAGGAGGGGAAAAACTGTTTTTT. Combining the CDR3 with reference TRBV5-1 and TRBJ1-4 gives the whole variable domain KAGVTQTPRYLIKTRGQQVTLSCSPISGHRSVSWYQQTPGQGLQFLFEYFSETQRNKGNFPGRFSGRQFSNSRSEMNVSTLELGDSALYLCASSLWAGGEKLFFGSGTQLSVL.

The sample holds a few counts of this clonotype. The gene calls are TRBV6-1 and TRBJ2-7; D is uncertain. V lost 7 bases, J lost 2 bases, and 9 bases lay in between. Germline assignment: CDR1 MNHNS and CDR2 SASEGT. The length of the CDR3 is 12 residues. The CDR3 coding sequence is TGTGCCAGCATCCGGCCACCCTACGAGCAGTACTTC. Protein sequence: CASIRPPYEQYF.

About this clonotype: A much larger clone lies a single base off, so this may be a read error. This sequence joins TRBV28 and TRBJ2-4; no clear D. This CDR3 has 14 amino acids. From germline, CDR1 is MDHEN and CDR2 SYDVKM. The CDR3: CAGSLRPPKNIQYF. CDR3 bases: TGTGCCGGCAGTTTACGCCCTCCCAAAAACATTCAGTACTTC.